The 27 T cell receptor beta chains below were found in one sample sequenced in a study of shared clonotypes between healthy human individuals. CD8 cells classed as naive were CD45RO-negative and positively selected for CCR7, excluding terminally differentiated effector memory CD45RA+ cells. Here immunoSEQ multiplex PCR was the method, and the copy in TCRdb shows in-frame clones only, minus some. The sample records about 580,000 clones, roughly 98% being singletons. The sample consisted of naive CD8+ T cells sorted from blood. These receptors originate from a man aged 25 to 45 in good health.

This rearrangement joins TRBV6-5 to TRBJ2-1, with TRBD2 matching over 7 bases. The CDR3 runs 16 residues. The trim removed 4 bases at V and 10 bases at J, leaving 16 bases unmatched. Germline lookup yields CDR1 MNHEY and CDR2 SVGAGI. The CDR3: CASSLFVSRGSGEQFF. For the CDR3, the DNA is TGTGCCAGCAGTTTATTCGTCTCTCGCGGGAGTGGGGAGCAGTTCTTC.

This clone was picked up one time. The chain uses TRBV7-6 and TRBJ1-3, with D unresolved. CDR1 and CDR2 (germline): SGHVS, FNYEAQ. CDR3 length equals 13 residues. Trimming stripped 9 bases from V and 1 base from J, with 10 bases between. CDR3 protein: CASAGRSGNTIYF. The DNA of the CDR3 is TGTGCCAGTGCGGGAAGATCTGGAAACACCATATATTTT.

The CDR3 DNA sequence: TGCGCCAGCAGCTTGTTTATGGACACTGAAGCTTTCTTT. It is translated as CASSLFMDTEAFF. The V and J genes are TRBV5-1 and TRBJ1-1; no firm D call. The V gene lost 1 base and the J gene lost 3 bases, with 7 bases spanning the gap. CDR1 and CDR2 (germline): SGHRS, YFSETQ. There are 13 residues in the CDR3.

The chain combines TRBV10-2 with TRBJ1-2; 7 nucleotides line up with TRBD1. The germline CDR1 and CDR2 sequences are WSHSY and SAAADI. The CDR3 runs 15 residues. V trimming: 0 bases; J trimming: 8 bases; junction bases outside the gene matches: 9. CDR3 loop: CASSESLTGRGGYTF. Here the CDR3 DNA reads TGCGCCAGCAGTGAGTCCTTGACAGGGCGTGGGGGCTACACCTTC.

The chain couples TRBV27 to TRBJ2-2; unclear D gene. The CDR3 loop spans 13 amino acids. Germline V CDR1 and CDR2: MNHEY, SMNVEV (reference sequence). V was pared by 5 bases and J by 4 bases, with 8 bases between. The CDR3 here is CASSTHPTGELFF. DNA for the CDR3: TGTGCCAGCAGTACCCATCCCACCGGGGAGCTGTTTTTT.

Remarks on this clone: This sample includes further DNA sequences coding for the same CDR3. The chain links TRBV11-2 to TRBJ2-5; weak D call: TRBD1 (6 bases). Germline V gives CDR1 SGHAT, CDR2 FQNNGV. The CDR3 runs 14 residues. V lost 4 bases, J lost 2 bases, and 11 bases lay in between. The CDR3 bases are TGTGCCAGCAGCTCCTGGACAGTACAAGAGACCCAGTACTTC. This translates into CASSSWTVQETQYF.

The V call is TRBV9, the J call TRBJ1-1; the match to TRBD1 covers 8 bases. Germline V CDR1 and CDR2: SGDLS, YYNGEE. The CDR3 runs to 15 residues. V trimming: 0 bases; J trimming: 4 bases; junction bases outside the gene matches: 5. The CDR3 is CASSVATGAGTEAFF. CDR3 DNA: TGTGCCAGCAGCGTAGCGACAGGGGCGGGCACTGAAGCTTTCTTT.

The chain is built from TRBV9 and TRBJ1-2, with D tentatively TRBD1 (6 bases). Germline V gene data show CDR1 as SGDLS and CDR2 as YYNGEE. This CDR3 is built from 12 residues. With 0 bases removed from V and 6 bases from J, the gap between germline ends came to 6 bases. The chain's CDR3 is CASSVEGDGYTF. In DNA, the CDR3 is TGTGCCAGCAGCGTAGAGGGGGATGGCTACACCTTC.

The chain is built from TRBV7-8 and TRBJ2-2, with a tentative D call TRBD1 (6 bases). Trimming stripped 1 base from V and 3 bases from J, with 12 bases between. CDR1 SGHVS and CDR2 FQNEAQ come from the germline V gene. CDR3 size: 16 residues. The CDR3 DNA sequence: TGTGCCAGCAGCTTAGATGCCAGGGGCTACACCGGGGAGCTGTTTTTT. This codes for CASSLDARGYTGELFF.

This chain links TRBV6-1 with TRBJ2-7, with 7 bases aligning to TRBD1. The V gene's germline CDR1 is MNHNS and CDR2 SASEGT. After removal of 3 bases from V and 0 bases from J, the junction contained 5 bases not matched to a gene. The CDR3 loop spans 15 amino acids. The CDR3 here is CASSDTGQNSYEQYF. CDR3 bases: TGTGCCAGCAGTGATACGGGACAGAACTCCTACGAGCAGTACTTC.

The chain combines TRBV5-6 with TRBJ2-1; unclear D gene. Trimming pared 3 bases from V and 5 bases from J, leaving 3 bases between. CDR3 length equals 11 residues. Germline lookup yields CDR1 SGHDT and CDR2 YYEEEE. The chain's CDR3 is CASSSHNEQFF. As DNA, the CDR3 is TGTGCCAGCAGCTCTCACAATGAGCAGTTCTTC.

This clone was recorded only once. CDR3 region: CASSPVQGYEQYF. CDR3 bases: TGTGCCAGCAGCCCAGTACAGGGCTACGAGCAGTACTTC. This chain joins TRBV4-2 and TRBJ2-7, with D possibly matching TRBD1 (6 bases). Germline CDR1 is LGHNA and CDR2 is YNFKEQ. Trimming took off 4 bases at V and 3 bases at J, with 10 bases between the two ends. The CDR3 extends over 13 amino acids.

The chain has TRBV4-1 and TRBJ2-1; 8 bases match TRBD2. This CDR3 region has 17 residues. V was clipped by 0 bases and J by 6 bases; unmatched bases: 10. Germline loops: CDR1 MGHRA, CDR2 YSYEKL. The CDR3 region has the DNA TGCGCCAGCAGCCAAGAGGTGCGAGGACTAGCAGGCAATGAGCAGTTCTTC. Residues: CASSQEVRGLAGNEQFF.

This CDR3 is CASSSRDSFYYEQYF. The CDR3 region has the DNA TGTGCCAGCAGCTCCCGGGACAGCTTCTACTACGAGCAGTACTTC. The chain joins TRBV7-9 to TRBJ2-7, with 7 bases fitting TRBD1. Trimming took 4 bases from V and 3 from J; bases not matched to a gene: 9. Germline V gene sequence: CDR1 SEHNR, CDR2 FQNEAQ (reference sequence). This CDR3 comprises 15 residues.

Details on this clone: Other DNA sequences in this sample translate to the same CDR3. The V gene is TRBV28, the J gene TRBJ2-7; D is perhaps TRBD1 (5 bases). V lost 3 bases and J lost 0, with 9 bases in between. The CDR3 totals 14 residues. Germline V gene data show CDR1 as MDHEN and CDR2 as SYDVKM. CDR3 amino acids: CASSLPQGSYEQYF. CDR3 DNA: TGTGCCAGCAGTTTGCCCCAGGGCTCCTACGAGCAGTACTTC.

J is TRBJ2-4 and V is TRBV7-9; D uncertain. Germline assignment: CDR1 SEHNR and CDR2 FQNEAQ (reference sequence). CDR3 length: 13 amino acids. Deletions cut 5 bases from V and 2 bases from J, with 7 bases between. Here the CDR3 DNA reads TGTGCCAGCAGCCCTCAGACCAAAAACATTCAGTACTTC. It yields the protein CASSPQTKNIQYF.

The chain couples TRBV10-1 to TRBJ2-1, with D possibly TRBD2 on 6 matching bases. Trimming shortened V by 2 bases and J by 2 bases, and 13 bases separated the two germline ends. From germline, CDR1 is WNHNN and CDR2 SYGVQD (reference sequence). This CDR3 has 16 residues. Here the CDR3 DNA reads TGCGCCAGCAGTGAGGGCCCGGGACTTACCTACAATGAGCAGTTCTTC. This codes for CASSEGPGLTYNEQFF.

The J gene is TRBJ1-1, the V gene TRBV7-9, with D perhaps TRBD1 (5 bases). Germline CDR1 reads SEHNR; CDR2 reads FQNEAQ (reference sequence). Trimming removed 4 bases at V and 5 bases at J, with 14 bases between. CDR3 length: 14 residues. The CDR3 nucleotides read TGTGCCAGCAGCTCGAGAGGAGGGGAGACTGAAGCTTTCTTT. Translation gives CASSSRGGETEAFF.

The chain couples TRBV9 to TRBJ2-5; 13 bases align to TRBD2. V gave up 4 bases and J gave up 4 bases; unmatched junction bases: 10. Germline V gene data show CDR1 as SGDLS and CDR2 as YYNGEE. The CDR3 runs 17 residues. CDR3 DNA: TGTGCCAGCAGCCCAGGGACTAGCGGGAATTCTCGAGAGACCCAGTACTTC. Translation: CASSPGTSGNSRETQYF.

The chain couples TRBV19 to TRBJ2-5; D ambiguous. V lost 3 bases, J lost 1 base, and 9 bases lay in between. CDR3 length: 14 residues. Germline V gene data show CDR1 as LNHDA and CDR2 as SQIVND (reference sequence). Here the CDR3 DNA reads TGTGCCAGTAGTATCTCAGCTATCCAAGAGACCCAGTACTTC. Protein sequence: CASSISAIQETQYF.

This chain uses TRBV7-8 with TRBJ2-3; possibly TRBD1 for D (6 bases). The CDR3 sequence is 15 residues long. V lost 7 bases and J lost 2, with 16 bases in between. Germline assignment: CDR1 SGHVS and CDR2 FQNEAQ. CDR3 protein: CASIGTPITTDTQYF. CDR3 sequence (DNA): TGTGCCAGCATTGGGACACCTATCACCACAGATACGCAGTATTTT.

V usage is TRBV27 and J usage is TRBJ2-7; D is perhaps TRBD1 or TRBD2 (6 bases each). The CDR3 consists of 14 residues. Germline V gene sequence: CDR1 MNHEY, CDR2 SMNVEV (reference sequence). Trimming stripped 7 bases from V and 3 bases from J, with 16 bases between. CDR3 residues: CASKPPGAHYEQYF. The CDR3 DNA reads as TGTGCCAGCAAGCCTCCGGGGGCTCACTACGAGCAGTACTTC.

The rearrangement links TRBV7-9 to TRBJ2-1; TRBD1 matches 7 bases. Unmatched junction bases numbered 7, after V lost 3 bases and J lost 5 bases. The germline CDR1 and CDR2 sequences are SEHNR and FQNEAQ (reference sequence). CDR3 length: 15 amino acids. CDR3 loop: CASSFMTGTNNEQFF. The CDR3 nucleotides read TGTGCCAGCAGCTTTATGACAGGGACCAACAATGAGCAGTTCTTC. The full variable domain, with the rest looked up from reference TRBV7-9 and TRBJ2-1, is DTGVSQNPRHKITKRGQNVTFRCDPISEHNRLYWYRQTLGQGPEFLTYFQNEAQLEKSRLLSDRFSAERPKGSFSTLEIQRTEQGDSAMYLCASSFMTGTNNEQFFGPGTRLTVL.

The chain links TRBV7-6 to TRBJ1-4, with D possibly being TRBD1 (5 bases). The germline CDR1 and CDR2 sequences are SGHVS and FNYEAQ. The CDR3 is 16 residues long. Trimming took off 5 bases at V and 8 bases at J, with 21 bases between the two ends. CDR3 protein: CASSPNPGATLEKLFF. The CDR3 DNA is TGTGCCAGCAGCCCAAATCCCGGGGCCACGCTGGAAAAACTGTTTTTT.

The chain uses TRBV7-2 and TRBJ2-1; TRBD2 agrees at 11 bases. Germline assignment: CDR1 SGHTA and CDR2 FQGNSA. Trimming at V came to 7 bases and at J to 6 bases, leaving 5 bases not matched to a gene. The CDR3 runs 14 residues. The CDR3 loop is CASTGLAGFNEQFF. CDR3 DNA sequence: TGTGCCAGCACCGGACTAGCGGGTTTCAATGAGCAGTTCTTC.

The chain employs TRBV10-2 and TRBJ2-1; TRBD2 matches at 11 bases. Looked up from germline, CDR1 is WSHSY and CDR2 is SAAADI. J lost 10 bases, V lost 6 bases, and 8 bases had no gene match. CDR3 length equals 14 residues. The CDR3 spells CASSPSLAGEEQFF. Written as DNA, the CDR3 is TGCGCCAGCAGCCCTTCACTAGCGGGGGAGGAGCAGTTCTTC.

The CDR3 region has the DNA TGTGCCAGCAGCGTAGCCCCGACTAGCGGGATGGGTGAGCAGTTCTTC. This gives the protein CASSVAPTSGMGEQFF. The V gene is TRBV9, the J gene TRBJ2-1; TRBD2 agrees at 11 bases. V was pared by 0 bases and J by 9 bases, with 8 bases of the junction left unmatched. This CDR3 region has 16 residues. Germline assignment: CDR1 SGDLS and CDR2 YYNGEE.